One and the same sample provided the 26 T cell receptor beta chains below, sequenced in a study of blood T cell repertoires in COVID-19. Data came from immunoSEQ multiplex PCR; TCRdb stores just in-frame clones and leaves some out. In the table there are about 140,000 clones, about 80% of which are singletons. The specimen was peripheral blood. These receptors came from a human donor in a cohort sampled during active COVID-19.

The rearrangement joins TRBV28 to TRBJ2-3, with TRBD1 matching 9 bases. Germline CDR1 and CDR2: MDHEN and SYDVKM. With 3 bases clipped from V and 2 bases from J, the junction kept 15 bases outside the gene matches. CDR3 length equals 19 residues. The CDR3 sequence: CASSFRRTGEIFLTDTQYF. In DNA form, the CDR3 reads TGTGCCAGCAGTTTCCGGAGGACAGGGGAGATATTCCTCACAGATACGCAGTATTTT.

This chain connects TRBV11-1 to TRBJ2-1; 8 bases align to TRBD2. Germline V gene data show CDR1 as SGHAT and CDR2 as FQDESV (reference sequence). The CDR3 consists of 16 residues. V shed 5 bases and J 0 bases; nucleotides not matched to a gene: 6. The CDR3 sequence: CASSLSSGFSYNEQFF. The CDR3 coding sequence is TGTGCCAGCAGCCTATCTAGCGGGTTCTCCTACAATGAGCAGTTCTTC.

The V gene is TRBV3-1 (or the pseudogene TRBV3-2), the J gene TRBJ1-1; 7 nucleotides agree with TRBD1. J was trimmed by 1 base and V by 7 bases; bases with no gene match: 6. Germline V gene data show CDR1 as LGHDT and CDR2 as YNNKEL (reference sequence). This CDR3 has 14 residues. As DNA, the CDR3 is TGTGCCAGCACCCAGACAGGGACGAACACTGAAGCTTTCTTT. Its translation: CASTQTGTNTEAFF.

The chain uses TRBV6-1 and TRBJ1-3; 7 bases are a match to TRBD1. V lost 2 bases, J lost 4 bases, and 8 bases stayed unmatched. The CDR3 has 16 residues. The germline V gene encodes CDR1 MNHNS and CDR2 SASEGT. Here the CDR3 reads CASSEIARTGGNTIYF. CDR3 in DNA: TGTGCCAGCAGTGAAATCGCCAGGACAGGAGGAAACACCATATATTTT.

The rearrangement joins TRBV7-8 to TRBJ2-7; weak D call: TRBD2 (5 bases). Trimming cost V 6 bases and J 0 bases, with 15 bases left between them. The germline CDR1 and CDR2 sequences are SGHVS and FQNEAQ. The CDR3 length is 15 residues. As DNA, the CDR3 is TGTGCCAGCAGTCGGGAACTGGCGGACTCCTACGAGCAGTACTTC. Amino acids: CASSRELADSYEQYF.

Written as DNA, the CDR3 is TGCGCCAGCAGCCAAGATGTGGAGAGAGGACATACAGCCAAAAACATTCAGTACTTC. This encodes CASSQDVERGHTAKNIQYF. The genes are TRBV4-1 and TRBJ2-4; a weak D match, TRBD1 (5 bases). CDR1 is MGHRA and CDR2 is YSYEKL in the germline V gene. This CDR3 has 19 residues. With 0 bases removed from V and 0 bases from J, the gap between germline ends came to 18 bases.

The chain combines TRBV9 with TRBJ1-2, with D possibly matching TRBD1 (5 bases). The CDR3 runs 13 residues. The germline gives CDR1 SGDLS, CDR2 YYNGEE. The V gene lost 0 bases and the J gene lost 5 bases, with 8 bases spanning the gap. For the CDR3, the DNA is TGTGCCAGCAGCGTAGCCGGGGGGTATGGCTACACCTTC. The encoded protein is CASSVAGGYGYTF.

The chain carries TRBV28 and TRBJ2-5; possible D gene TRBD1, 6 bases. CDR1 and CDR2 (germline): MDHEN, SYDVKM. The CDR3 extends over 16 amino acids. Trimming removed 3 bases at V and 5 bases at J, with 19 bases between. The CDR3 region is CASSFSLTGLGETQYF. The CDR3 coding sequence is TGTGCCAGCAGTTTCAGTTTGACAGGCTTAGGGGAGACCCAGTACTTC.

The chain carries TRBV5-1 and TRBJ2-1, with unresolved D. CDR1 and CDR2 (germline): SGHRS, YFSETQ. The CDR3 is made up of 17 amino acids. Trimming shortened V by 4 bases and J by 2 bases, and 19 bases separated the two germline ends. CDR3 residues: CASSSTAAVGPYNEQFF. CDR3 bases: TGCGCCAGCAGCAGCACCGCGGCGGTCGGTCCCTACAATGAGCAGTTCTTC.

This clone was detected only once. The chain couples TRBV7-8 to TRBJ1-2; D is possibly TRBD1 (5 bases). V gave up 2 bases and J gave up 5 bases, with 15 bases separating them. The CDR3 has 15 residues. Germline V gene data show CDR1 as SGHVS and CDR2 as FQNEAQ. The CDR3 nucleotides are TGTGCCAGCAGCTTAAGGGGTGAGACGTCTTATGGCTACACCTTC. As protein: CASSLRGETSYGYTF.

DNA of the CDR3: TGTGCCACCAGCAGGGGACTAGCGGACAATGAGCAGTTCTTC. Its translation: CATSRGLADNEQFF. The V and J genes are TRBV15 and TRBJ2-1; 11 positions agree with TRBD2. Germline-derived CDR1 and CDR2 are LNHNV and YYDKDF (reference sequence). Trimming removed 3 bases from V and 5 bases from J; junction bases left unmatched: 0. The CDR3 runs 14 residues.

The J gene is TRBJ2-2, the V gene TRBV9; 9 bases align to TRBD2. Germline-derived CDR1 and CDR2 are SGDLS and YYNGEE. Trimming at V came to 1 base and at J to 1 base, leaving 5 bases not matched to a gene. The CDR3 is 17 amino acids. The DNA of the CDR3 is TGTGCCAGCAGCGTACTCCCGACTAGCGGGAACACCGGGGAGCTGTTTTTT. This sequence encodes CASSVLPTSGNTGELFF.

The V call is TRBV12-3 or TRBV12-4, the J call TRBJ2-1; D may be TRBD1 (5 bases). Trimming cost V 3 bases and J 6 bases, with 9 bases left between them. This CDR3 is built from 13 residues. The CDR3 protein is CASSLGPTNEQFF. The CDR3 DNA is TGTGCCAGCAGTTTGGGGCCTACCAATGAGCAGTTCTTC.

The chain uses TRBV7-3 and TRBJ2-1; D might be TRBD1 (6 bases). Per the germline V gene, CDR1 is SGHTA and CDR2 is FQGTGA. This CDR3 contains 15 residues. Trimming left V 1 base short and J 5 bases short, with 12 bases between. The CDR3 DNA reads TGTGCCAGCAGCTTAATAGCAGGGGTTAACAATGAGCAGTTCTTC. Translation: CASSLIAGVNNEQFF.

This clone was seen only a few times. The chain links TRBV7-8 to TRBJ2-5, with D possibly TRBD2 on 5 matching bases. The germline gives CDR1 SGHVS, CDR2 FQNEAQ. Trimming took 5 bases from V and 0 from J, leaving 16 bases between them. The CDR3 spans 16 residues. The CDR3 here is CASSPMIARYQETQYF. In DNA, the CDR3 is TGTGCCAGCAGCCCCATGATAGCGAGGTACCAAGAGACCCAGTACTTC.

The chain couples TRBV12-3 or TRBV12-4 to TRBJ2-4; TRBD2 is a possible D gene (5 bases). This CDR3 comprises 13 residues. Trimming left V 5 bases short and J 8 bases short, with 13 bases between. The CDR3 DNA follows: TGTGCCAGCAGTGCTCGGGGTGAACACATTCAGTACTTC. Amino acid sequence: CASSARGEHIQYF.

Here the CDR3 reads CASSHITSGRGYEQFF. The CDR3 coding sequence is TGTGCCAGCAGTCATATTACTAGCGGGAGAGGCTATGAGCAGTTCTTC. The chain recombines TRBV7-3 with TRBJ2-1; 11 bases match TRBD2. The CDR3 length is 16 residues. The germline gives CDR1 SGHTA, CDR2 FQGTGA. Germline trimming cut 6 bases from V and 8 bases from J; bases unmatched to any gene: 12.

V usage is TRBV27 and J usage is TRBJ2-7; D is unresolved. The CDR3 covers 14 residues. CDR1 and CDR2 from the germline V gene are MNHEY and SMNVEV (reference sequence). Trimming removed 2 bases from V and 3 bases from J, with 11 bases in between. CDR3 loop: CASSLAERGYEQYF. CDR3 nucleotide sequence: TGTGCCAGCAGTTTAGCGGAACGAGGCTACGAGCAGTACTTC.

This rearrangement joins TRBV19 to TRBJ2-7; D might be TRBD1 (6 bases). The CDR3 has 14 residues. In germline, CDR1 is LNHDA, CDR2 SQIVND (reference sequence). Trimming removed 5 bases at V and 1 base at J, with 12 bases between. CDR3 in DNA: TGTGCCAGTAGTGTCACAGGGTATTCCTACGAGCAGTACTTC. Its protein is CASSVTGYSYEQYF.

The J gene is TRBJ2-3, the V gene TRBV5-4; D is ambiguous. The CDR3 runs 16 residues. Germline V gene sequence: CDR1 SGHNT, CDR2 YYREEE (reference sequence). Trimming left V 0 bases short and J 0 bases short, with 11 bases between. The CDR3 nucleotides read TGTGCCAGCAGCTTGGCCTCTGCTAGAAGCACAGATACGCAGTATTTT. Its protein is CASSLASARSTDTQYF.

The chain joins TRBV5-1 to TRBJ2-7; D is ambiguous. The CDR3 covers 13 residues. Trimming cost V 5 bases and J 4 bases, with 13 bases left between them. CDR1 and CDR2 from the germline V gene are SGHRS and YFSETQ. The CDR3 bases are TGCGCCAGCAGTTACGAGCAACTTTACGAGCAGTACTTC. Its protein is CASSYEQLYEQYF.

This clone is a singleton in its sample. The genes are TRBV25-1 and TRBJ1-1, with a tentative D call TRBD1 (6 bases). With 1 base removed from V and 11 bases from J, the gap between germline ends came to 8 bases. CDR1 MGHDK and CDR2 SYGVNS come from the germline V gene. The CDR3 has 11 amino acids. The DNA for the CDR3 is TGTGCCAGCAGTGAATGGGGGGGCGCTTTCTTT. Its translation is CASSEWGGAFF.

The chain joins TRBV30 to TRBJ1-2; a possible D gene is TRBD1 (5 bases). The CDR3 sequence is 11 residues long. Germline V gene sequence: CDR1 GTSNPN, CDR2 SVGIG (reference sequence). Here the CDR3 reads CVRGEGYGYTF. DNA for the CDR3: TGTGTCAGAGGGGAGGGCTATGGCTACACCTTC.

V usage is TRBV6-6 and J usage is TRBJ2-4, with D possibly matching TRBD2 (6 bases). CDR3 length: 14 residues. Per the germline V gene, CDR1 is MNHNY and CDR2 is SVGAGI (reference sequence). The V and J ends lost 2 bases and 1 base respectively, with 6 bases between them. The DNA of the CDR3 is TGTGCCAGCAGTTACGGGGGGGCCAAAAACATTCAGTACTTC. Its translation: CASSYGGAKNIQYF.

The chain couples TRBV18 to TRBJ1-2, with 8 bases that match TRBD1. CDR3 length equals 15 residues. Per the germline V gene, CDR1 is KGHSH and CDR2 is LQKENI. V lost 4 bases and J lost 4; bases outside the gene matches: 8. CDR3 in DNA: TGTGCCAGCTCACTCCTACCCGGGACAGGCTATGGCTACACCTTC. It translates to CASSLLPGTGYGYTF.

The chain couples TRBV5-1 to TRBJ1-1; perhaps TRBD1 as D (6 bases). CDR1 is SGHRS, CDR2 YFSETQ, per germline. V lost 6 bases and J 1 base, leaving 10 bases between the germline ends. The CDR3 length is 13 residues. For the CDR3, the DNA is TGCGCCAGCACTAACAGGGCGAACACTGAAGCTTTCTTT. Translated, it gives CASTNRANTEAFF.